This TCR beta chain came from a study of identical twins (dated by TCRdb to 2016 to 2017). Regarding the study in general: The study deep-sequenced TCR alpha and beta repertoires from monozygotic twins, unrelated adults of various ages and cord blood to test whether fetal clonotypes persist. To rule out contamination, replicate twin experiments were performed at different times with different library preparation protocols.

From V the trimming removes 5 bases and from J it removes 3 bases, while the gene matches leave 5 bases of the junction unaccounted for. As encoded in the germline V gene (reference sequence), CDR1 is SEHNR while CDR2 is FQNEAQ. Measured from the cysteine to the phenylalanine, the CDR3 is 16 residues long. Only the CDR3 DNA is retained, 48 bases long and in frame from the first base. Results and caveats for the whole study, not just this receptor: Compared with coincidental sharing between unrelated individuals, an excess of low generation-probability sequences was observed among out-of-frame TCR alpha sequences shared between twins. Recombination models systematically underestimated out-of-frame TCR alpha sharing in monozygotic twins but agreed with sharing between unrelated individuals. Because the same donors could not be followed over many years, the conclusions depended on cross-sectional statistical analysis. Abundant cord blood beta clonotypes had fewer insertions, young adult naive repertoires showed a similar but weaker trend, and memory repertoires showed no such trend. Invariant T cells such as MAIT and iNKT could partly confound zero-insertion analyses, although diverse VJ usage argued against such confounding for most clonotypes. The excess sharing between twins in beta out-of-frame sequences was weaker because fewer shared sequences reduced the signal-to-noise ratio.

All donors were healthy Caucasians. The twin cohort comprised three pairs of female monozygotic twins, all aged about 18 to 30 years. Positive isolation kits from Invitrogen were used to isolate CD4+ and CD8+ T cell populations. There are a few counts of this clonotype. Its antigen is unknown. It has no much larger one-base neighbor in the sample; base qualities were not kept. Library generation was performed with 5' RACE. Data came from an Illumina HiSeq 2000. A universal primer binding site was added through template switching, and the final cDNA carried a unique molecular identifier so that TCR cDNA molecules could be counted accurately. First-strand cDNA for TCR alpha and beta chains was synthesized from specific primers in the conserved constant-segment region. To control for contamination, every cDNA library carried two barcodes: a SMART-Mk sample barcode plus Illumina barcodes. Two successive PCR steps introduced TruSeq adapter sequences along with Illumina sample barcodes. TCR alpha and beta cDNA libraries were sequenced on the Illumina HiSeq platform with custom primers. In the authors' own workflow: Unique molecular identifiers were extracted from raw reads with MiGEC, and CDR3 positions were determined with MiXCR. For each individual, recombination models were inferred using an EM algorithm with the repgenHMM and IGoR tools. Shared clonotype analysis was performed with the tcR package in R, normalizing sharing by the product of cloneset sizes. Out-of-frame nonproductive sequences were analyzed to study raw recombination free of thymic and clonal selection effects. TCRdb reprocessed the public reads (quality trimming at Q25 with fastp, clone calling with MiXCR) and kept in-frame beta chains. Entries are consolidated by CDR3 protein sequence, retaining the most common genes and DNA. The V and J calls reflect TCRdb's pipeline rather than the authors' work. For this sample the table gives about 530,000 distinct CDR3 sequences, of which around 20% were detected only once. More than 0.4% of the sample goes to the ten largest clones.

The same specimen was also included in a second study, on yellow fever vaccine responses in identical twins. As that second study puts it: The T cell response to vaccination in identical twins was reported by the authors to appear partly convergent and partly personalized. Focusing on identical twins, the study followed the T cell clones that responded to the vaccine, and did so with precision.

This receptor was identified in a woman younger than 35 in good health. In this chain, TRBV7-9 is recombined with TRBJ2-1; 12 nucleotides in the junction match TRBD2. Sequenced sample: CD4+ T cells sorted from blood. The nucleotide sequence is given as TGTGCCAGCAGCCGACTAGCGGGGGAGGTCTACAATGAGCAGTTCTTC. This encodes CASSRLAGEVYNEQFF.